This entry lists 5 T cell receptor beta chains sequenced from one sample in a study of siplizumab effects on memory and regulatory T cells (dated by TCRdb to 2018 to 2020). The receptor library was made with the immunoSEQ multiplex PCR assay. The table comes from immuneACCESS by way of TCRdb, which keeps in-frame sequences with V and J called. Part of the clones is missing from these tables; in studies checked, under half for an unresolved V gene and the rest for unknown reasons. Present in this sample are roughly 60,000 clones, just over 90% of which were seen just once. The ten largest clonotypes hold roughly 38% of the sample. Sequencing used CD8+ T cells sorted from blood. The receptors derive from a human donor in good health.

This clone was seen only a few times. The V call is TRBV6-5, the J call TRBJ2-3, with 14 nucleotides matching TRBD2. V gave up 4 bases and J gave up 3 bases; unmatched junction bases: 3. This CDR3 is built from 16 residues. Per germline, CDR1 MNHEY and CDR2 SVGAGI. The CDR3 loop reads CASSSRLAGGTDTQYF. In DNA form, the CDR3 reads TGTGCCAGCAGTTCAAGACTAGCGGGAGGGACAGATACGCAGTATTTT.

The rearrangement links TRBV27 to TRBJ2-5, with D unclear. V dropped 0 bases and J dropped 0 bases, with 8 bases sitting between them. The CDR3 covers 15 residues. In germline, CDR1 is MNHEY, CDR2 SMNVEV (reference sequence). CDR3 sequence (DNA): TGTGCCAGCAGTTTATCGGCCCAGAACCAAGAGACCCAGTACTTC. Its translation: CASSLSAQNQETQYF.

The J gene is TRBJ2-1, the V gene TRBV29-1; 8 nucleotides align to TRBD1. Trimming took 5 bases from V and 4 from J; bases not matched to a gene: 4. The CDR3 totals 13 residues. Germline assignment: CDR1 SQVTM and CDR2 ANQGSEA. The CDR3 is CSVPGTGYNEQFF. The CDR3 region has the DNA TGCAGCGTTCCCGGGACAGGATACAATGAGCAGTTCTTC.

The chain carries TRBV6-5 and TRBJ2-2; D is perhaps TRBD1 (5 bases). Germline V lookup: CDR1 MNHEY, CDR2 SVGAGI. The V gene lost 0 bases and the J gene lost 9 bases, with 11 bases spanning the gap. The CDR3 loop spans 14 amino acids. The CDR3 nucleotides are TGTGCCAGCAGTTACTCGTCCGACAGCCGGGAGCTGTTTTTT. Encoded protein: CASSYSSDSRELFF.

CDR3 coding DNA: TGTGCCAGCAGCGCGCCGGGACAGGGGGCCAGAGAGACCCAGTACTTC. This translates into CASSAPGQGARETQYF. The chain links TRBV9 to TRBJ2-5; 12 nucleotides match TRBD1. The length of the CDR3 is 16 residues. Trimming at V came to 3 bases and at J to 4 bases, leaving 7 bases not matched to a gene. Per the germline V gene, CDR1 is SGDLS and CDR2 is YYNGEE.